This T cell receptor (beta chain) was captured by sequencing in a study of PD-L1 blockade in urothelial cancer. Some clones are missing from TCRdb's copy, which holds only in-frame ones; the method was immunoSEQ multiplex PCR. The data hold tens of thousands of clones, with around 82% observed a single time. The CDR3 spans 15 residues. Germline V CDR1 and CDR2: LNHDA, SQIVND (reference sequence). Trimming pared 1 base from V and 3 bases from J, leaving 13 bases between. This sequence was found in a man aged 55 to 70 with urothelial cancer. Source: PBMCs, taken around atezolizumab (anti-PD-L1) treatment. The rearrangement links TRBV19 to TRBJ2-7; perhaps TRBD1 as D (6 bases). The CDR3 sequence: CASSIGQGQFYEQYF. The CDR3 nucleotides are TGTGCCAGTAGTATAGGTCAGGGACAATTCTACGAGCAGTACTTC.